The clone carrying this T cell receptor beta chain was recorded a few times. Its specificity is unknown. These data belong to a study of CD8+ T cells in alopecia areata. As for the study in general: A 6-month off-drug phase came after tofacitinib, which had lasted 6 to 18 months. Scoring of severity for treated patients was based on percentage of affected scalp area. Findings and limits, study-wide: Normal scalp had lower clonality than lesional scalp, with alopecia totalis/universalis lesions showing this most strongly. Normal skin contains resident alphabeta T cells, and these are also sequenced in scalp samples.

With 4 bases removed from V and 0 bases from J, the gap between germline ends came to 12 bases. The CDR3 is 14 amino acids. CDR1 is SQVTM and CDR2 is ANQGSEA in the germline V gene. Stated treatment: oral pan-JAK inhibitor, 5-10 mg twice daily. As the sequencing template, cDNA was produced by extracting RNA and reverse transcribing it. This table comes from immunoSEQ multiplex PCR, and its TCRdb copy is limited to in-frame clones, with some not included. The repertoire holds approximately 200,000 clones, with 50% to 60% as singletons. The clonotype originates from a human donor with alopecia areata. This sequence joins TRBV29-1 and TRBJ2-5; D could derive from TRBD1 or TRBD2 (6 bases each). Source: CD4+ T cells sorted from blood, taken at week 4, from a patient treated with tofacitinib. The CDR3 DNA reads as TGCAGCGTTGTATTAGGGGGGAACCAAGAGACCCAGTACTTC. It encodes CSVVLGGNQETQYF.